This is a list of T cell receptor beta chains from one sample in a study of identifying expanded T cells in peripheral blood. Sequencing used immunoSEQ multiplex PCR; TCRdb keeps in-frame clones, though not all of them. The repertoire consists of around 70,000 clones, with approximately 87% occurring once and the leading ten covering over 2.5%. Sequenced material: blood. All receptors derive from a person between 18 and 75 years old in good health. Each CDR3 is given with its conserved first and last residue. D genes are given only for firm matches. Not all rows give a size; the values are once, few, many and, for expanded clones, a class.

CASSISHTPGDSPLHF | TGTGCCAGTAGTATAAGTCATACCCCGGGGGATTCACCCCTCCACTTT | NA | TRBJ1-6 | TRBV19 | few
CASSLDSGQGTQYF | TGTGCCAGCAGCTTAGATTCGGGTCAAGGGACCCAGTACTTC | NA | TRBJ2-5 | TRBV7-6 | NA
CASSLALLAGGTDTQYF | TGCGCCAGCAGCTTGGCCTTACTAGCGGGGGGCACAGATACGCAGTATTTT | TRBD2 | TRBJ2-3 | TRBV5-1 | NA
CASSLTASSGANVLTF | TGTGCCAGCAGCTTAACCGCAAGCTCTGGGGCCAACGTCCTGACTTTC | NA | TRBJ2-6 | TRBV7-2 | NA
CASSVGEDTQYF | TGTGCCAGCAGTGTGGGGGAGGATACGCAGTATTTT | NA | TRBJ2-3 | TRBV6-1 | NA
CASSVAAAGNTIYF | TGTGCCAGCAGCGTAGCGGCAGCTGGAAACACCATATATTTT | NA | TRBJ1-3 | TRBV9 | NA
CASSDGTGTGIYEQYF | TGTGCCAGTAGCGATGGAACCGGGACAGGGATTTACGAGCAGTACTTC | TRBD1 | TRBJ2-7 | TRBV19 | NA
CSVEVRREGSGELFF | TGCAGCGTTGAAGTGCGAAGGGAGGGTAGCGGGGAGCTGTTTTTT | TRBD2 | TRBJ2-2 | TRBV29-1 | few
CASSIWGTEAFF | TGTGCCAGTAGTATATGGGGGACTGAAGCTTTCTTT | NA | TRBJ1-1 | TRBV19 | NA
CASTAGLNTEAFF | TGTGCCAGCACCGCAGGGCTGAACACTGAAGCTTTCTTT | NA | TRBJ1-1 | TRBV27 | few
CASSQDMAGVNQPQHF | TGCGCCAGCAGCCAAGATATGGCAGGGGTTAATCAGCCCCAGCATTTT | NA | TRBJ1-5 | TRBV4-1 | NA
CASSRDRSTDTQYF | TGTGCCAGTAGCCGGGACAGAAGCACAGATACGCAGTATTTT | TRBD1 | TRBJ2-3 | TRBV19 | NA
CSVVGDREIQETQYF | TGCAGCGTTGTGGGGGACAGGGAAATCCAAGAGACCCAGTACTTC | TRBD1 | TRBJ2-5 | TRBV29-1 | NA
CSVEGTIYNEQFF | TGCAGCGTTGAAGGGACCATATACAATGAGCAGTTCTTC | NA | TRBJ2-1 | TRBV29-1 | NA
CASSLTGGGDEQFF | TGTGCCAGCAGTCTCACGGGAGGGGGGGATGAGCAGTTCTTC | TRBD2 | TRBJ2-1 | TRBV28 | NA
CAWSALGVRGWQYF | TGTGCCTGGAGTGCTCTCGGGGTTCGTGGATGGCAGTATTTT | NA | TRBJ2-3 | TRBV30 | NA
CATSITRSAPNTGELFF | TGTGCCACCAGCATAACCCGAAGCGCACCGAACACCGGGGAGCTGTTTTTT | NA | TRBJ2-2 | TRBV15 | NA
CASSIVDNEKLFF | TGTGCCAGCAGTATCGTGGACAATGAAAAACTGTTTTTT | NA | TRBJ1-4 | TRBV2 | NA
CASSFNTATDTQYF | TGTGCCAGCAGCTTTAATACAGCCACAGATACGCAGTATTTT | NA | TRBJ2-3 | TRBV9 | few
CASSRLAGAYYEQYF | TGTGCCAGCAGCCGCCTAGCGGGGGCGTACTACGAGCAGTACTTC | TRBD2 | TRBJ2-7 | TRBV6-6 | NA
CAWDGTGTSTDTQYF | TGTGCCTGGGACGGGACAGGGACTAGCACAGATACGCAGTATTTT | TRBD1 | TRBJ2-3 | TRBV30 | NA
CASSDSRDQPQHF | TGTGCCAGCAGTGATTCGAGGGATCAGCCCCAGCATTTT | NA | TRBJ1-5 | TRBV2 | few
CASSNLAGGQETQYF | TGTGCCAGCAGCAACTTAGCGGGGGGGCAAGAGACCCAGTACTTC | TRBD2 | TRBJ2-5 | TRBV9 | NA
CASEAGLVDEQYF | TGCGCCAGCGAGGCAGGTCTGGTGGACGAGCAGTACTTC | NA | TRBJ2-7 | TRBV10-2 | NA
CAQQRGQCRSPLHF | TGTGCCCAACAGAGGGGTCAATGTCGTTCACCCCTCCACTTT | NA | TRBJ1-6 | TRBV19 | NA
CASSEMTYGYGYTF | TGTGCCAGCAGTGAAATGACATACGGGTATGGCTACACCTTC | NA | TRBJ1-2 | TRBV2 | NA
CASSLPLGAKKGYEQYF | TGTGCCAGCAGTTTACCCCTAGGGGCAAAGAAGGGTTACGAGCAGTACTTC | NA | TRBJ2-7 | TRBV27 | NA
CASSLEEGRTEAFF | TGTGCCAGCAGCTTAGAGGAGGGGCGAACTGAAGCTTTCTTT | NA | TRBJ1-1 | TRBV7-8 | NA
CAWSVRALAETQYF | TGTGCCTGGAGTGTAAGGGCGCTAGCGGAGACCCAGTACTTC | NA | TRBJ2-5 | TRBV30 | NA
CSADREQTQYF | TGCAGTGCGGATAGGGAACAGACCCAGTACTTC | NA | TRBJ2-5 | TRBV20-1 | once
CASSERGGKGGSEAFF | TGTGCCAGCAGTGAAAGGGGGGGGAAGGGAGGCAGTGAAGCTTTCTTT | NA | TRBJ1-1 | TRBV25-1 | NA
CASGGQGSNRYGYTF | TGTGCCAGCGGGGGACAGGGCAGCAATCGCTATGGCTACACCTTC | TRBD1 | TRBJ1-2 | TRBV9 | NA
CSARTGGRNEQYF | TGCAGCGCCCGGACAGGGGGTAGGAACGAGCAGTACTTC | TRBD1 | TRBJ2-7 | TRBV29-1 | NA
CASSPTTESTDTQYF | TGTGCCAGTAGTCCGACGACAGAAAGCACAGATACGCAGTATTTT | NA | TRBJ2-3 | TRBV19 | NA
CASSSTGDTTYEQYF | TGTGCCAGCAGCTCAACAGGGGACACAACCTACGAGCAGTACTTC | TRBD1 | TRBJ2-7 | TRBV7-9 | NA
CASSLGGIGETQYF | TGTGCCAGCAGCTTGGGGGGGATCGGGGAGACCCAGTACTTC | TRBD2 | TRBJ2-5 | TRBV7-9 | NA
CASSERTSPRNEQFF | TGTGCCAGCAGCGAACGGACTAGCCCCCGGAATGAGCAGTTCTTC | TRBD2 | TRBJ2-1 | TRBV9 | NA
CASSVRREQYF | TGTGCCAGCAGTGTCCGACGGGAGCAGTACTTC | NA | TRBJ2-7 | TRBV28 | NA
CAWSVGQFRETQYF | TGTGCCTGGAGCGTGGGACAGTTTAGAGAGACCCAGTACTTC | TRBD1 | TRBJ2-5 | TRBV30 | NA
CASSLLNSWGTSNQPQHF | TGTGCCAGCAGTTTATTAAACAGTTGGGGAACTAGCAATCAGCCCCAGCATTTT | NA | TRBJ1-5 | TRBV28 | NA
CAWSGGRSSYNEQFF | TGTGCCTGGAGTGGTGGCAGAAGCTCCTACAATGAGCAGTTCTTC | NA | TRBJ2-1 | TRBV30 | NA
CSVERTGVNIQYF | TGCAGCGTTGAGAGGACAGGGGTAAACATTCAGTACTTC | TRBD1 | TRBJ2-4 | TRBV29-1 | NA
CASSQDGWSTEAFF | TGTGCCAGCAGCCAGGACGGATGGAGCACTGAAGCTTTCTTT | NA | TRBJ1-1 | TRBV11-2 | once
CASRSRTSGSLGGFMDTQYF | TGTGCCAGCCGTTCCAGGACTAGCGGGAGCCTTGGGGGATTCATGGATACGCAGTATTTT | TRBD2 | TRBJ2-3 | TRBV27 | once
CASSEVGGMGYGYTF | TGTGCCAGCAGTGAAGTAGGGGGAATGGGCTATGGCTACACCTTC | NA | TRBJ1-2 | TRBV6-1 | NA
CASSQDFTGRAPQHF | TGCGCCAGCAGCCAAGATTTCACAGGCCGGGCGCCCCAGCATTTT | NA | TRBJ1-5 | TRBV4-3 | NA
CASSLISNSYEQYF | TGTGCCAGCAGCTTAATTAGCAACTCCTACGAGCAGTACTTC | NA | TRBJ2-7 | TRBV13 | NA
CASSLWAVTNYGYTF | TGTGCCAGCAGCTTATGGGCAGTTACTAACTATGGCTACACCTTC | NA | TRBJ1-2 | TRBV5-6 | NA
CASSVDITYEQYF | TGTGCCAGCAGTGTTGACATCACCTACGAGCAGTACTTC | NA | TRBJ2-7 | TRBV28 | NA